Listed below are T cell receptor beta chains from one sample, sequenced in a study of beta chain features in type 1 diabetes. TCRdb keeps only in-frame clones here, not all; method: immunoSEQ multiplex PCR. The sample shows 400,000 to 600,000 clones, 30% of them seen only once. The source material was naive CD4+ T cells from blood. The receptor set was obtained from a man aged 18-30 years in good health. CDR3s include the opening cysteine and the closing phenylalanine or tryptophan. Each record gives: D gene, J gene, clone size, V gene, CDR3 protein, CDR3 DNA. A D gene is named only where the DNA matches it firmly. Size is stated for part of the rows, as once, few or many counts, or as a class when the clone is expanded.

>-|TRBJ1-5|few|TRBV30
CAWSRDRNQPQHF
TGTGCCTGGAGTCGAGACCGTAATCAGCCCCAGCATTTT
>-|TRBJ2-1|-|TRBV18
CASSLEQSSYNEQFF
TGTGCCAGCTCACTGGAACAGAGCTCCTACAATGAGCAGTTCTTC
>TRBD1|TRBJ2-1|few|TRBV29-1
CSVFTNRGSSYNEQFF
TGCAGCGTTTTCACCAACAGGGGTAGCTCCTACAATGAGCAGTTCTTC
>-|TRBJ2-5|-|TRBV2
CASSEGRIKTQYF
TGTGCCAGCAGTGAAGGCAGGATCAAGACCCAGTACTTC
>-|TRBJ2-3|-|TRBV7-6
CASSRWATDTQYF
TGTGCCAGCAGCCGATGGGCCACAGATACGCAGTATTTT
>-|TRBJ2-7|-|TRBV7-2
CASSLVPSARYEQYF
TGTGCCAGCAGCTTAGTGCCTAGTGCTAGGTACGAGCAGTACTTC
>TRBD1|TRBJ2-3|-|TRBV7-6
CASSPGQGARTDTQYF
TGTGCCAGCAGCCCTGGACAGGGGGCGCGCACAGATACGCAGTATTTT
>-|TRBJ1-2|-|TRBV14
CASSPGRGNYGYTF
TGTGCCAGCAGCCCCGGGAGGGGCAACTATGGCTACACCTTC
>TRBD2|TRBJ2-5|-|TRBV9
CASSVVGSGPQETQYF
TGTGCCAGCAGCGTAGTCGGTAGCGGGCCGCAAGAGACCCAGTACTTC
>TRBD2|TRBJ2-5|-|TRBV11-2
CASSLLAGGSRKTQYF
TGTGCCAGCAGCTTGCTAGCGGGAGGGTCTAGAAAGACCCAGTACTTC
>TRBD2|TRBJ2-1|few|TRBV30
CACLGSSGKFF
TGTGCCTGTTTAGGATCTAGCGGGAAGTTCTTC
>-|TRBJ2-3|few|TRBV4-3
CASSQLAGLSTDTQYF
TGCGCCAGCAGCCAACTAGCAGGCCTTAGCACAGATACGCAGTATTTT
>-|TRBJ1-1|few|TRBV7-2
CASSLVAGNTEAFF
TGTGCCAGCAGCTTAGTAGCGGGGAACACTGAAGCTTTCTTT
>TRBD1|TRBJ2-7|-|TRBV9
CASSVETGSSYEQYF
TGTGCCAGCAGCGTAGAGACAGGGTCCTCCTACGAGCAGTACTTC
>-|TRBJ1-2|-|TRBV29-1
CSVGRERGSNYGYTF
TGCAGCGTTGGGAGAGAAAGGGGGTCTAACTATGGCTACACCTTC
>TRBD1|TRBJ2-3|-|TRBV7-3
CASSWVQGPVDTQYF
TGTGCCAGCAGCTGGGTACAGGGGCCGGTGGATACGCAGTATTTT
>TRBD2|TRBJ2-5|few|TRBV28
CASTTSGSRWETQYF
TGTGCCAGCACAACTAGCGGGAGTCGTTGGGAGACCCAGTACTTC
>TRBD1|TRBJ2-5|-|TRBV6-1
CASSGDRQETQYF
TGTGCCAGCAGTGGGGACAGGCAAGAGACCCAGTACTTC
>TRBD2|TRBJ2-7|-|TRBV6-5
CASSYGRTRPYEQYF
TGTGCCAGCAGTTACGGAAGGACTAGGCCCTACGAGCAGTACTTC
>TRBD2|TRBJ2-5|few|TRBV7-2
CASSLEGTSGYLAQYF
TGTGCCAGCAGCTTAGAAGGGACTAGCGGTTACTTGGCCCAGTACTTC
>-|TRBJ2-1|-|TRBV5-1
CASSPLAGKVEQFF
TGCGCCAGCAGCCCTCTGGCGGGAAAGGTTGAGCAGTTCTTC
>-|TRBJ1-5|-|TRBV29-1
CSVVPPGPNQPQHF
TGCAGCGTCGTACCTCCGGGGCCCAATCAGCCCCAGCATTTT
>-|TRBJ2-3|-|TRBV29-1
CSVEGIGGRTVTSTDTQYF
TGCAGCGTTGAAGGAATCGGGGGCAGGACAGTAACTAGCACAGATACGCAGTATTTT
>-|TRBJ2-1|few|TRBV7-2
CASSLANFGIQGRNEQFF
TGTGCCAGCAGCTTAGCCAACTTCGGAATTCAGGGGAGGAATGAGCAGTTCTTC
>TRBD1|TRBJ2-7|few|TRBV6-6
CASIRGTGGYEQYF
TGTGCCAGCATCCGAGGGACAGGGGGTTACGAGCAGTACTTC
>TRBD1|TRBJ1-2|few|TRBV4-1
CASSQMTGGPYGYTF
TGCGCCAGCAGCCAAATGACAGGGGGTCCTTATGGCTACACCTTC
>-|TRBJ2-1|-|TRBV18
CASSPVGLGNEQFF
TGTGCCAGCTCACCAGTTGGCCTGGGGAATGAGCAGTTCTTC
>TRBD2|TRBJ2-3|few|TRBV4-1
CASSQDQYSGLASADTQYF
TGCGCCAGCAGCCAAGATCAATATTCTGGACTAGCCTCCGCAGATACGCAGTATTTT
>TRBD1|TRBJ2-1|-|TRBV20-1
CSARGTAEQFF
TGCAGTGCAAGGGGGACAGCAGAGCAGTTCTTC
>-|TRBJ1-2|-|TRBV14
CASSQEYYGYTF
TGTGCCAGCAGCCAAGAATACTATGGCTACACCTTC
>-|TRBJ2-7|-|TRBV7-2
CASSRPGEQGSPQYF
TGTGCCAGCAGCCGACCTGGTGAGCAAGGGTCACCGCAGTACTTC
>-|TRBJ1-2|-|TRBV6-6
CASREAAGKDYGYTF
TGTGCCAGCAGGGAGGCAGCAGGGAAGGACTATGGCTACACCTTC